The following is a T cell receptor beta chain sequence with its context. As yet, its antigen is unknown. The germline V gene encodes CDR1 MDHEN and CDR2 SYDVKM. V lost 2 bases to trimming and J lost 4 bases, with 7 bases between them. The CDR3 is 13 amino acids. Methods used by the authors: A distant-metastasis classifier for papillary thyroid cancer was built using CDR3 differences across clinicopathological groups. TCRdb re-clonotyped the PCR reads via MiXCR. These V and J calls are TCRdb output, not the study's own analysis. The sample has 4,000 or so clones; 36% are singletons. The sample is drawn from a study of metastatic and nonmetastatic thyroid tumors. Notes on the study in general: TCR beta diversity was reportedly significantly higher in malignant thyroid tumors than benign nodules, in blood and tumor.

No patient received treatment before thyroid surgery. The sequence was obtained from a female donor with papillary thyroid cancer or a benign thyroid nodule (not recorded which). Some clones in this sample may be carry-over from other donors' samples. Material: tumor tissue. The V call is TRBV28, the J call TRBJ2-3, with D unclear. DNA of the CDR3: TGTGCCAGCAGTTTAACAGCGCCAGATACGCAGTATTTT. Translating gives CASSLTAPDTQYF.